This T cell receptor beta chain originates from a study of blood T cell repertoires in COVID-19. Study as a whole: The United States, Italy and Spain supplied acute and convalescent COVID-19 samples. The analysed material was cDNA or gDNA that came from T cells, B-cell-depleted T cells, or PBMCs.

Original handling: By means of reference gene primer amplification, nucleated cell counts were estimated. Only in-frame clones appear in the TCRdb table, and some are missing; sequencing was by immunoSEQ multiplex PCR. Clone size and V and J calls were adopted from that table, with D and trimming inferred from the DNA. The sample gives 30,000 or so clones, about 92% of which show up once; 1% is in the top ten. The trim removed 9 bases at V and 1 base at J, leaving 7 bases unmatched. Per germline, CDR1 WSHSY and CDR2 SAAADI. The CDR3 runs 14 residues. Sequences were obtained from peripheral blood. This chain links TRBV10-2 with TRBJ1-1; 8 bases line up with TRBD1. This clonotype originated in a man between 65 and 80 years old with active or convalescent COVID-19. The DNA for the CDR3 is TGCGCCAGTAGACAGGGGTTGAGGAACACTGAAGCTTTCTTT. Amino acid sequence: CASRQGLRNTEAFF.